This TCR beta chain is from a study of control samples from healthy donors and cancer patients. Here immunoSEQ multiplex PCR was the method, and the copy in TCRdb shows in-frame clones only, minus some. Of 100,000 to 150,000 clones in the sample, 80% to 95% were seen once. Deletions cut 4 bases from V and 4 bases from J, with 13 bases between. Germline-derived CDR1 and CDR2 are MGHRA and YSYEKL. CDR3 length: 14 amino acids. Sequences were obtained from PBMCs. This receptor was obtained from a man aged 80 or over with head and neck cancer. J is TRBJ1-1 and V is TRBV4-1; weak D call: TRBD1 (6 bases). This CDR3 reads CASSPTGGATEAFF. CDR3 DNA: TGCGCCAGCAGCCCGACAGGAGGTGCCACTGAAGCTTTCTTT.